Listed here are 21 T cell receptor beta chains from one sample, sequenced in a study of T-cell memory formation after mild COVID-19. Via MiXCR, TCRdb re-called the 5' RACE reads, giving one row per CDR3 protein. Of a few hundred thousand distinct CDR3 sequences detected, roughly 27% appear once; the ten largest clones hold roughly 10%. Sequenced: PBMCs or a T cell subset sorted from them (not recorded which). These receptors came from an adult woman who had mild COVID-19 (a few samples of this study predate the infection). Cell type and time point are not known.

The rearrangement links TRBV5-1 to TRBJ2-3; D is possibly TRBD1 or TRBD2 (6 bases each). Germline V CDR1 and CDR2: SGHRS, YFSETQ. This CDR3 has 14 residues. The V end was cut by 7 bases, the J end by 1 base, with 13 bases between. CDR3 in amino acids: CASCEGGGTDTQYF. The CDR3 DNA is TGCGCCAGCTGCGAGGGGGGAGGCACAGATACGCAGTATTTT. The full variable domain, its missing parts supplied by reference TRBV5-1 and TRBJ2-3, is KAGVTQTPRYLIKTRGQQVTLSCSPISGHRSVSWYQQTPGQGLQFLFEYFSETQRNKGNFPGRFSGRQFSNSRSEMNVSTLELGDSALYLCASCEGGGTDTQYFGPGTRLTVL.

CDR3 bases: TGCGCCAGCAGCTTGGTGGGGTTTGGGCTTTCTAACACTGAAGCTTTCTTT. It translates to CASSLVGFGLSNTEAFF. The chain is built from TRBV5-1 and TRBJ1-1; D gene unclear. V lost 0 bases to trimming and J lost 2 bases, with 17 bases between them. The length of the CDR3 is 17 residues. The germline V gene has CDR1 SGHRS and CDR2 YFSETQ. The full variable domain, its missing parts supplied by reference TRBV5-1 and TRBJ1-1, is KAGVTQTPRYLIKTRGQQVTLSCSPISGHRSVSWYQQTPGQGLQFLFEYFSETQRNKGNFPGRFSGRQFSNSRSEMNVSTLELGDSALYLCASSLVGFGLSNTEAFFGQGTRLTVV.

The rearrangement joins TRBV2 to TRBJ2-6; no firm D call. The CDR3 has 15 residues. The ends were cut back, 6 bases at V and 0 bases at J, with 9 bases in the middle. Germline CDR1 and CDR2: SNHLY and FYNNEI. CDR3 region: CASRRTFSGANVLTF. The CDR3 nucleotides are TGTGCCAGCAGGAGAACGTTCTCTGGGGCCAACGTCCTGACTTTC.

This clonotype was recorded a few times. The CDR3 DNA sequence: TGTGCCAGCAGTTTACGGGGACTCTGGAACACTGAAGCTTTCTTT. It codes for CASSLRGLWNTEAFF. The chain links TRBV27 to TRBJ1-1; possible D gene TRBD1, 5 bases. The V end was cut by 2 bases, the J end by 1 base, with 11 bases between. CDR1 is MNHEY, CDR2 SMNVEV, per germline (reference sequence). The CDR3 has 15 residues.

The V call is TRBV7-3, the J call TRBJ2-4; 8 nucleotides agree with TRBD1. Germline loops: CDR1 SGHTA, CDR2 FQGTGA. This CDR3 contains 16 residues. V was clipped by 3 bases and J by 0 bases; unmatched bases: 4. The CDR3 DNA reads as TGTGCCAGCAGCTTCCGGACAGGGATAGCCAAAAACATTCAGTACTTC. This gives the protein CASSFRTGIAKNIQYF.

The V gene is TRBV7-8, the J gene TRBJ2-1, with 7 bases fitting TRBD2. The V gene's germline CDR1 is SGHVS and CDR2 FQNEAQ. The CDR3 has 15 residues. Trimming took 5 bases from V and 9 from J; bases not matched to a gene: 13. CDR3 nucleotides: TGTGCCAGCAGCCCGGCGGGGACTACTAGCAGTGAGCAGTTCTTC. Translated: CASSPAGTTSSEQFF.

The V and J genes are TRBV2 and TRBJ1-1; D is ambiguous. There are 14 residues in the CDR3. V shed 7 bases and J shed 2 bases, with 14 bases lying between them. Germline CDR1 reads SNHLY; CDR2 reads FYNNEI. This chain's CDR3 is CASNQDRLNTEAFF. CDR3 DNA: TGTGCCAGCAATCAGGACCGGCTAAACACTGAAGCTTTCTTT.

This clonotype was detected only a few times. The chain joins TRBV27 to TRBJ2-1; D gene uncertain. V dropped 4 bases and J dropped 7 bases, with 8 bases sitting between them. This CDR3 spans 12 amino acids. Germline assignment: CDR1 MNHEY and CDR2 SMNVEV (reference sequence). The CDR3: CASSYLGNEQFF. The CDR3 DNA sequence: TGTGCCAGCAGTTACCTTGGGAATGAGCAGTTCTTC.

The chain is built from TRBV5-7 and TRBJ1-2; TRBD1 matches 8 bases. TRBV5-7 is noted as an ORF with a role that remains uncertain. Trimming cost V 4 bases and J 4 bases; bases outside gene matches: 12. The length of the CDR3 is 16 residues. The CDR3 nucleotides read TGTGCCAGCAGCGAGTCTGGACAGGGAGGGACCTATGGCTACACCTTC. This codes for CASSESGQGGTYGYTF.

The chain couples TRBV29-1 to TRBJ1-1; no clear D gene. The length of the CDR3 is 12 residues. V shed 7 bases and J shed 1 base, with 10 bases lying between them. Germline V gene lookup returns CDR1 SQVTM and CDR2 ANQGSEA. The CDR3 nucleotides are TGCAGCGCCTCGAATCGGAACACTGAAGCTTTCTTT. It encodes CSASNRNTEAFF.

This clonotype was picked up a small number of times. In DNA form, the CDR3 reads TGTGCCAGCAGCCTCGGACTAGCGGGAGACAATCTCTACGAGCAGTACTTC. Its protein product is CASSLGLAGDNLYEQYF. The rearrangement joins TRBV6-2 or TRBV6-3 to TRBJ2-7, with 13 bases lining up with TRBD2. V gave up 6 bases and J gave up 3 bases; unmatched junction bases: 11. CDR3 length equals 17 residues. Germline V gene lookup returns CDR1 MNHEY and CDR2 SVGEGT.

This chain uses TRBV4-1 with TRBJ2-7, with D possibly matching TRBD1 (5 bases). The CDR3 extends over 15 amino acids. The V end lost 0 bases, the J end lost 3 bases, and 12 bases lay between the germline ends. CDR1 is MGHRA and CDR2 is YSYEKL in the germline V gene. The CDR3 sequence: CASSQEAARGYEQYF. In DNA form, the CDR3 reads TGCGCCAGCAGCCAAGAAGCTGCTAGGGGCTACGAGCAGTACTTC.

In this sample, this clonotype turned up a few times. The chain employs TRBV6-6 and TRBJ2-2, with 7 nucleotides matching TRBD1. V shed 4 bases and J 4 bases; nucleotides not matched to a gene: 6. The CDR3 covers 15 residues. In germline, CDR1 is MNHNY, CDR2 SVGAGI (reference sequence). The CDR3 DNA follows: TGTGCCAGCAGTTTTAGGGCAGGGGGCACCGGGGAGCTGTTTTTT. It encodes CASSFRAGGTGELFF.

The genes are TRBV6-6 and TRBJ2-2; 12 nucleotides line up with TRBD2. CDR3 size: 17 residues. Losses at the gene ends were 6 bases for V and 1 base for J; bases not matched to a gene: 6. Germline V CDR1 and CDR2: MNHNY, SVGAGI (reference sequence). The CDR3 DNA reads as TGTGCCAGCAGGACGCTAGCGGGGGGGGAGAACACCGGGGAGCTGTTTTTT. Protein: CASRTLAGGENTGELFF.

J is TRBJ2-6 and V is TRBV2; TRBD1 matches 10 bases. There are 15 residues in the CDR3. The germline gives CDR1 SNHLY, CDR2 FYNNEI. J was trimmed by 2 bases and V by 8 bases; bases with no gene match: 3. The CDR3 nucleotides read TGTGCCAGCCGGGACAGGGGAACTGGGGCCAACGTCCTGACTTTC. Protein sequence: CASRDRGTGANVLTF.

This clonotype was picked up a small number of times. This chain uses TRBV27 with TRBJ2-2; 14 positions match TRBD2. V was pared by 4 bases and J by 0 bases, with 4 bases of the junction left unmatched. Germline lookup yields CDR1 MNHEY and CDR2 SMNVEV (reference sequence). The CDR3 spans 18 residues. This CDR3 is CASSSPGLAGANTGELFF. The CDR3 DNA sequence: TGTGCCAGCAGTTCGCCGGGACTAGCGGGGGCGAACACCGGGGAGCTGTTTTTT.

This clonotype occurred a few times. V and J are TRBV29-1 and TRBJ2-3, with 7 bases that match TRBD1. Germline CDR1 is SQVTM and CDR2 is ANQGSEA. There are 15 residues in the CDR3. The V and J ends lost 3 bases and 1 base, in that order; junction bases with no gene match: 7. CDR3 in amino acids: CSVEKQGRGTDTQYF. The CDR3 DNA reads TGCAGCGTTGAGAAACAGGGGCGGGGCACAGATACGCAGTATTTT.

This clonotype has more than one count but fewer than ten. The J gene is TRBJ2-3, the V gene TRBV2; 9 nucleotides align to TRBD2. This CDR3 has 13 residues. Germline CDR1 reads SNHLY; CDR2 reads FYNNEI. The trim removed 11 bases at V and 5 bases at J, leaving 8 bases unmatched. The DNA of the CDR3 is TGTGCCTCACCGGGACTAGCCCAAGATACGCAGTATTTT. This sequence encodes CASPGLAQDTQYF.

The chain links TRBV7-2 to TRBJ2-2, with a weak D call TRBD1 (6 bases). CDR3 length: 17 residues. V lost 1 base and J lost 4, with 16 bases in between. Germline lookup yields CDR1 SGHTA and CDR2 FQGNSA. This CDR3 reads CASSLDLGGGPTGELFF. The CDR3 DNA reads TGTGCCAGCAGCTTAGATCTTGGGGGCGGACCCACCGGGGAGCTGTTTTTT.

V and J are TRBV16 and TRBJ2-7; D not certain. The CDR3 loop spans 13 amino acids. V lost 0 bases, J lost 0 bases, and 3 bases lay in between. CDR1 and CDR2 from the germline V gene are KGHSY and FQNENV. The CDR3 DNA is TGTGCCAGCAGCCAATCCCGCTCCTACGAGCAGTACTTC. Translating gives CASSQSRSYEQYF.

The chain links TRBV12-3 or TRBV12-4 to TRBJ1-2; D unclear. The V and J ends lost 6 bases and 3 bases respectively, with 17 bases between them. The CDR3 is made up of 15 amino acids. The CDR3 protein is CASSLHSPPDYGYTF. In nucleotides, the CDR3 is TGTGCCAGCAGCCTCCATTCTCCCCCGGACTATGGCTACACCTTC.